This entry lists 21 T cell receptor beta chains sequenced from one sample in a study of cytomegalovirus exposure and HLA in healthy donors. Amplification used 60 Vbeta primers and 13 Jbeta primers. The data were produced by immunoSEQ multiplex PCR, yet TCRdb's version contains in-frame clones alone and is incomplete. The data hold 150,000 to 200,000 clones, with approximately 79% observed a single time. Material: PBMCs. The receptors come from a girl aged 5-17 years in good health and CMV-seropositive.

This clone was detected only a few times. This chain joins TRBV27 and TRBJ2-1; 8 positions match TRBD1. Germline-derived CDR1 and CDR2 are MNHEY and SMNVEV (reference sequence). After removal of 5 bases from V and 5 bases from J, the junction contained 5 bases not matched to a gene. The CDR3 consists of 14 residues. The CDR3 nucleotides are TGTGCCAGCAGTGTATGGACAGGGAACAATGAGCAGTTCTTC. Residues: CASSVWTGNNEQFF.

This clone was seen more than once but under ten times. The rearrangement joins TRBV12-5 to TRBJ2-7, with unresolved D. The V gene's germline CDR1 is LGHNT and CDR2 FRNRAP. The CDR3 has 11 amino acids. The V end was cut by 3 bases, the J end by 3 bases, with 3 bases between. CDR3 DNA: TGTGCTAGTGGTTTCAGCTACGAGCAGTACTTC. Its protein is CASGFSYEQYF.

The V gene is TRBV27, the J gene TRBJ2-7, with 7 bases fitting TRBD2. V dropped 2 bases and J dropped 2; count of bases not matched to a gene: 0. From germline, CDR1 is MNHEY and CDR2 SMNVEV (reference sequence). This CDR3 has 13 amino acids. CDR3 sequence reads: CASSLSGAYEQYF. In nucleotides, the CDR3 is TGTGCCAGCAGTTTAAGCGGGGCCTACGAGCAGTACTTC.

The chain recombines TRBV6-6 with TRBJ2-1, with TRBD2 as a possible D gene (7 bases). This CDR3 comprises 15 residues. CDR1 MNHNY and CDR2 SVGAGI come from the germline V gene (reference sequence). V lost 2 bases to trimming and J lost 4 bases, with 12 bases between them. CDR3 protein: CASSYGGGAYNEQFF. The CDR3 DNA is TGTGCCAGCAGTTACGGGGGGGGCGCATACAATGAGCAGTTCTTC.

This clone appeared a single time. This rearrangement joins TRBV27 to TRBJ2-1; possibly TRBD2 for D (7 bases). The germline V and J ends were trimmed by 5 bases and 2 bases, with 16 bases remaining between them. The CDR3 consists of 16 residues. The germline V gene has CDR1 MNHEY and CDR2 SMNVEV (reference sequence). Here the CDR3 DNA reads TGTGCCAGCAGTCGCGGGGGCGGGCAACCCTACAATGAGCAGTTCTTC. Protein product: CASSRGGGQPYNEQFF.

The chain links TRBV7-6 to TRBJ2-1, with D perhaps TRBD1 (6 bases). Trimming left V 5 bases short and J 0 bases short, with 14 bases between. The CDR3 is made up of 16 amino acids. Germline V gene lookup returns CDR1 SGHVS and CDR2 FNYEAQ. CDR3 region: CASSDRQASSYNEQFF. CDR3 DNA: TGTGCCAGCAGCGACCGACAGGCCAGCTCCTACAATGAGCAGTTCTTC.

The CDR3 nucleotides are TGCAGCGTTGATAGGGTGGCGGGGGATACGCAGTATTTT. Translation: CSVDRVAGDTQYF. V is TRBV29-1 and J is TRBJ2-3, with a tentative D call TRBD2 (6 bases). The CDR3 has 13 amino acids. Per germline, CDR1 SQVTM and CDR2 ANQGSEA. With 3 bases removed from V and 6 bases from J, the gap between germline ends came to 13 bases.

The chain links TRBV30 to TRBJ1-5, with 7 bases aligning to TRBD1. This CDR3 spans 18 amino acids. V shed 2 bases and J 5 bases; nucleotides not matched to a gene: 18. CDR1 is GTSNPN and CDR2 is SVGIG in the germline V gene (reference sequence). CDR3 sequence: CAWSRSRKYRGEDQPQHF. The CDR3 DNA reads TGTGCCTGGAGTCGCTCAAGGAAGTACAGGGGCGAGGATCAGCCCCAGCATTTT. The variable domain in full, completed from reference TRBV30 and TRBJ1-5, reads SQTIHQWPATLVQPVGSPLSLECTVEGTSNPNLYWYRQAAGRGLQLLFYSVGIGQISSEVPQNLSASRPQDRQFILSSKKLLLSDSGFYLCAWSRSRKYRGEDQPQHFGDGTRLSIL.

V gene TRBV5-4 combines with J gene TRBJ1-2, with D hard to call. CDR3 length equals 13 residues. V lost 0 bases, J lost 8 bases, and 11 bases lay in between. The germline gives CDR1 SGHNT, CDR2 YYREEE (reference sequence). CDR3 region: CASSLDSSKGYTF. As DNA, the CDR3 is TGTGCCAGCAGCTTGGACAGTTCTAAAGGCTACACCTTC. Complete variable domain (other parts from reference TRBV5-4 and TRBJ1-2): ETGVTQSPTHLIKTRGQQVTLRCSSQSGHNTVSWYQQALGQGPQFIFQYYREEENGRGNFPPRFSGLQFPNYSSELNVNALELDDSALYLCASSLDSSKGYTFGSGTRLTVV.

The genes are TRBV4-2 and TRBJ2-5, with 9 bases fitting TRBD1. Germline loops: CDR1 LGHNA, CDR2 YNFKEQ. The CDR3 covers 18 residues. V lost 1 base and J lost 4; bases outside the gene matches: 13. CDR3 in amino acids: CASSQVSAPTGGGETQYF. CDR3 nucleotide sequence: TGTGCCAGCAGCCAAGTGTCCGCTCCGACAGGGGGAGGAGAGACCCAGTACTTC.

The V call is TRBV4-1, the J call TRBJ2-5; 8 nucleotides match TRBD2. Germline assignment: CDR1 MGHRA and CDR2 YSYEKL. The length of the CDR3 is 16 residues. After removal of 0 bases from V and 5 bases from J, the junction contained 8 bases not matched to a gene. The DNA for the CDR3 is TGCGCCAGCAGCCAAGATAGGGGCGGGGGGCGGGAGACCCAGTACTTC. It yields the protein CASSQDRGGGRETQYF.

This clone was observed once. The rearrangement links TRBV10-2 to TRBJ1-1; TRBD1 is a possible D gene (5 bases). The ends were cut back, 5 bases at V and 0 bases at J, with 13 bases in the middle. This CDR3 contains 15 residues. Germline CDR1 reads WSHSY; CDR2 reads SAAADI. The DNA for the CDR3 is TGCGCCAGCAGTAGGGCGGGACTCATGAACACTGAAGCTTTCTTT. Its translation is CASSRAGLMNTEAFF.

DNA of the CDR3: TGTGCCAGCAGTTTATCCAGGGCTGGAAACACCATATATTTT. It translates to CASSLSRAGNTIYF. This chain uses TRBV27 with TRBJ1-3; maybe TRBD1 (5 bases). The CDR3 loop spans 14 amino acids. The V gene's germline CDR1 is MNHEY and CDR2 SMNVEV (reference sequence). V gave up 0 bases and J gave up 2 bases, with 5 bases separating them.

The chain links TRBV25-1 to TRBJ1-5; D ambiguous. The length of the CDR3 is 14 residues. Germline CDR1 reads MGHDK; CDR2 reads SYGVNS. Trimming left V 3 bases short and J 5 bases short, with 11 bases between. CDR3 DNA: TGTGCCAGCAGTGATTCCGCACGAGATCAGCCCCAGCATTTT. Its translation is CASSDSARDQPQHF.

The genes are TRBV19 and TRBJ1-5, with a possible D match to TRBD1 (5 bases). The ends were cut back, 7 bases at V and 0 bases at J, with 13 bases in the middle. Germline V lookup: CDR1 LNHDA, CDR2 SQIVND (reference sequence). The CDR3 is 15 residues long. The CDR3 sequence: CASKFTGPSNQPQHF. The CDR3 bases are TGTGCCAGTAAGTTTACAGGCCCTAGCAATCAGCCCCAGCATTTT.

The chain recombines TRBV25-1 with TRBJ1-6; possibly TRBD1 for D (6 bases). There are 15 residues in the CDR3. V was trimmed by 8 bases and J by 9 bases, leaving 20 bases between them. Germline V CDR1 and CDR2: MGHDK, SYGVNS. The CDR3 nucleotides are TGTGCCAGCGCATACTCCGGGACACCCGCTTCACCCCTCCACTTT. This translates into CASAYSGTPASPLHF.

In its sample, this clone was seen a few times. The chain links TRBV7-9 to TRBJ1-1; D not resolved. Trimming shortened V by 4 bases and J by 11 bases, and 11 bases separated the two germline ends. The CDR3 consists of 11 residues. Germline V gene lookup returns CDR1 SEHNR and CDR2 FQNEAQ (reference sequence). The CDR3 spells CASSSPVEAFF. Written as DNA, the CDR3 is TGTGCCAGCAGCTCCCCCGTCGAGGCTTTCTTT.

The chain combines TRBV14 with TRBJ1-2; 8 bases fit TRBD1. The V segment lost 4 bases and the J segment 2 bases; nucleotides outside the gene matches: 9. Looked up from germline, CDR1 is SGHDN and CDR2 is FVKESK. The CDR3 spans 16 residues. In DNA form, the CDR3 reads TGTGCCAGCAGCCCTACCAGCACAGGGGGAAACTATGGCTACACCTTC. Its translation: CASSPTSTGGNYGYTF.

The chain is built from TRBV6-1 and TRBJ1-2; 10 nucleotides line up with TRBD1. Germline CDR1 is MNHNS and CDR2 is SASEGT. The CDR3 loop spans 15 amino acids. V lost 4 bases to trimming and J lost 4 bases; unmatched junction nucleotides: 6. The CDR3 protein is CASSGQRDRGYGYTF. CDR3 nucleotides: TGTGCCAGCAGTGGACAAAGGGACAGGGGCTATGGCTACACCTTC.

This clone came up a few times. This chain joins TRBV5-1 and TRBJ2-3, with D possibly matching TRBD2 (6 bases). The CDR3 has 15 amino acids. Trimming took 2 bases from V and 4 from J, leaving 14 bases between them. CDR1 is SGHRS, CDR2 YFSETQ, per germline. CDR3 protein: CASSLWGEDPDTQYF. The CDR3 DNA follows: TGCGCCAGCAGCTTATGGGGGGAGGATCCAGATACGCAGTATTTT.

The chain is built from TRBV10-2 and TRBJ2-7, with D perhaps TRBD2 (6 bases). Germline CDR1 is WSHSY and CDR2 is SAAADI. The CDR3 runs to 15 residues. The V end lost 3 bases, the J end lost 0 bases, and 12 bases lay between the germline ends. This chain's CDR3 is CASSDPGLRSYEQYF. The CDR3 region has the DNA TGCGCCAGCAGTGACCCGGGACTCCGCTCCTACGAGCAGTACTTC.